Described below is a single T cell receptor beta chain sequence and its context. The specificity of this receptor is unknown. One base away there is no much larger clone; base qualities are not given. At the DNA level, this CDR3 is encoded by other sequences in the same sample as well. The CDR3 runs 14 amino acids, cysteine and phenylalanine included. Only the CDR3 DNA stays, 42 bases, in frame from base 1. From a lookup of the germline V gene, CDR1 and CDR2 are MGHRA and YSYEKL. Deletion took 1 base off V and 4 bases off J, with a span of 10 bases between the germline ends. This sample was taken from a study of shared clonotypes between healthy human individuals (dated by TCRdb to about 2020). Background for the entire study: The cohort comprised a couple of women and a few men aged 18 to 49 years. For each donor, three plates each were used for CD4 naive and CD4 memory, two plates were used for CD8 naive, and one plate was used for CD8 memory. Blood TCR repertoires of about 5 healthy adults were deeply sequenced to estimate repertoire size and the extent of clonotype sharing between individuals. Libraries were prepared and TCR repertoires were sequenced by different laboratories using diverse techniques, in order to increase sequencing depth and limit assay-specific biases. Between about 0.9 and 8.9 billion PBMCs per donor were obtained by leukapheresis.

CD8 naive samples consisted of CD45RO-negative cells that were positively selected for CCR7, yielding a CD45RA+CCR7+ population without TemRA cells. The donors were healthy, HIV-negative adults who had no recently reported acute infections or vaccinations. All donors were Caucasian adults living in Nashville, Tennessee, USA. After blood collection by leukapheresis, PBMCs were isolated using Ficoll-Histopaque density gradient centrifugation and then cryopreserved in the vapor phase of liquid nitrogen. Analytical flow cytometry was used to check the purity and quantity of every magnetically sorted T cell population. Genomic DNA was isolated from every sorted fraction and measured by UV absorbance on a Nanodrop 2000c. Beyond this particular receptor, the publication reports: Pairwise subsampling led to the expectation that sequencing depth would affect the degree of clonotype sharing among donors. Sampling was restricted to blood, and TCR repertoires in tissues likely differ from the TCR repertoires found in blood. The small number of donors limited the genetic and exposure-history diversity represented. Naive subsets generally had larger estimated clonotype richness than memory subsets. Clonotypes shared by all four sorted-subset donors showed higher generation probabilities than non-shared clonotypes. When several donors were compared, the shared fraction of clonotypes was around 5% for naive CD4, more than 3% for naive CD8, about 2.5% for memory CD4, and 0.35% to 0.4% for memory CD8. Rarefaction of sorted-subset datasets indicated incomplete sequencing despite the large sequencing depth.

TCR CDR3 regions were amplified from genomic DNA by multiplex PCR using the deep immunoSEQ assay. Genomic DNA extracted from each cell subset was distributed evenly over all wells of several immunoSEQ 96-well plates, and each plate served as one replicate. For sorted subsets, around 200 ng genomic DNA, equal to 25,000 to 35,000 T cell genomes, was loaded into each replicate PCR. Purified libraries were quantified with a Qubit 3.0 fluorometer, sized on a Bioanalyzer 2100, and re-quantified with the KAPA Library Quantification kit. Each immunoSEQ 96-well plate was sequenced on its own single-read 150-cycle Illumina NextSeq 550 flow cell. From the authors' description of their analysis: The immunoSEQ output contained only junctional sequences without quality scores, so filtering could not match that applied to full-length reads. To assign V/J genes and CDR3, sequences were annotated using PyIR, a Python wrapper for IgBLAST v1.9, with IMGT germline references. Reads were removed for weak V/J assignments (E-value above 1e-6), missing CDR3, stop codons, out-of-frame junctions, or ambiguous translated residues. V3J clonotypes were defined as sequences sharing the same inferred V gene, J gene, and CDR3 amino acid sequence. Percentage overlap between repertoires was calculated by dividing the number of shared unique clonotypes by the size of the smaller repertoire. RTK rarefaction, the Chao1 estimator, and Recon v2.1 estimates of unobserved clonotypes were used to assess repertoire richness. Generation probabilities were computed with OLGA for all TCRbeta clonotypes obtained by the gDNA method from four donors. TCRdb stores this immuneACCESS table with in-frame sequences only. Part of the clones is absent; in the studies checked, under half of the shortfall reflects unresolved V genes, and no reason is known for the rest. The V and J calls and clone size are taken from that table; D and trimming were inferred from the DNA. Within this sample are over 2 million clones, with over 85% of them counted one time only. The biggest ten clones account for more than 0.95% of the sample.

What was sequenced was naive CD8+ T cells sorted from blood. Interpreted using the paper, the cell subset or site label stands for: CD45RA+CCR7+. The V and J genes are TRBV4-1 and TRBJ1-2; tentative D gene TRBD1, with 6 bases matching. The sequence derives from a man between 18 and 35 years old in good health. The DNA is TGCGCCAGCAGCCAAGGACGAGGGGGCTATGGCTACACCTTC. It is translated as CASSQGRGGYGYTF.